These 29 T cell receptor beta chains came from one sample sequenced in a study of cytomegalovirus exposure and HLA in healthy donors. The PCR contained 60 Vbeta and 13 Jbeta primers. Using immunoSEQ multiplex PCR, the repertoire was profiled, and TCRdb retains in-frame clones only, with some absent. The table has under 150,000 clones, roughly 79% seen once. Sequencing input: PBMCs. The origin of the receptors is a man younger than 35 in good health and CMV-seronegative.

The CDR3 DNA reads TGTGCCAGCACAGGAACTCCTGGGACTGAAGCTTTCTTT. Its translation: CASTGTPGTEAFF. The rearrangement uses TRBV6-5 and TRBJ1-1, with D unresolved. The V gene lost 7 bases and the J gene lost 5 bases, with 14 bases spanning the gap. CDR3 length: 13 amino acids. Germline V gives CDR1 MNHEY, CDR2 SVGAGI.

The rearrangement joins TRBV14 to TRBJ1-6; D perhaps matches TRBD1 (5 bases). The length of the CDR3 is 16 residues. V shed 4 bases and J shed 0 bases, with 10 bases lying between them. From germline, CDR1 is SGHDN and CDR2 FVKESK. The CDR3 sequence: CASSLPGSSYNSPLHF. The CDR3 DNA follows: TGTGCCAGCAGCCTTCCAGGGTCCTCCTATAATTCACCCCTCCACTTT.

This clone was observed once. The CDR3 sequence is CASKIQGLGTDTQYF. The CDR3 bases are TGCGCCAGCAAGATACAGGGTTTAGGCACAGATACGCAGTATTTT. V and J are TRBV10-2 and TRBJ2-3; tentatively, D is TRBD1 (6 bases). V was shortened by 7 bases and J by 1 base, with 15 bases between the two germline ends. Germline CDR1 WSHSY, CDR2 SAAADI. This CDR3 region has 15 residues.

J is TRBJ1-2 and V is TRBV4-3; D gene uncertain. CDR1 LGHNA and CDR2 YSLEER come from the germline V gene. The CDR3 loop spans 13 amino acids. V lost 3 bases to trimming and J lost 4 bases, with 9 bases between them. The CDR3 sequence is CASSQSGGYGYTF. CDR3 coding DNA: TGCGCCAGCAGCCAGTCCGGTGGCTATGGCTACACCTTC.

This chain joins TRBV6-5 and TRBJ1-5; tentatively, D is TRBD1 (6 bases). Germline values: CDR1 MNHEY, CDR2 SVGAGI. This CDR3 has 15 residues. V was pared by 5 bases and J by 9 bases, with 20 bases between. This CDR3 reads CASSRGGAVEWPQHF. The DNA for the CDR3 is TGTGCCAGCAGTAGGGGGGGGGCGGTGGAGTGGCCCCAGCATTTT.

The V gene is TRBV25-1, the J gene TRBJ2-5; no definite D call. The V end lost 3 bases, the J end lost 0 bases, and 11 bases lay between the germline ends. There are 15 residues in the CDR3. Germline V gene data show CDR1 as MGHDK and CDR2 as SYGVNS. CDR3 loop: CASSDLDGYQETQYF. Written as DNA, the CDR3 is TGTGCCAGCAGTGATCTCGACGGGTACCAAGAGACCCAGTACTTC. Combining the CDR3 with reference TRBV25-1 and TRBJ2-5 gives the whole variable domain EADIYQTPRYLVIGTGKKITLECSQTMGHDKMYWYQQDPGMELHLIHYSYGVNSTEKGDLSSESTVSRIRTEHFPLTLESARPSHTSQYLCASSDLDGYQETQYFGPGTRLLVL.

This chain joins TRBV6-6 and TRBJ2-6; 8 bases align to TRBD1. CDR1 and CDR2 (germline): MNHNY, SVGAGI (reference sequence). The CDR3 runs to 16 residues. J lost 1 base, V lost 7 bases, and 6 bases had no gene match. CDR3: CASTRGQESGANVLTF. As DNA, the CDR3 is TGTGCCAGCACGAGGGGACAGGAGTCTGGGGCCAACGTCCTGACTTTC.

The chain joins TRBV18 to TRBJ1-1; 7 bases agree with TRBD1. The length of the CDR3 is 17 residues. Germline trimming cut 3 bases from V and 3 bases from J; bases unmatched to any gene: 13. CDR1 is KGHSH, CDR2 LQKENI, per germline. The CDR3 DNA is TGTGCCAGCTCACCGAGTCATTCGCGGACAGGATACACTGAAGCTTTCTTT. It specifies CASSPSHSRTGYTEAFF.

The chain couples TRBV6-4 to TRBJ2-3; TRBD2 agrees at 10 bases. This CDR3 contains 15 residues. The germline V gene encodes CDR1 MRHNA and CDR2 SNTAGT. The V segment lost 6 bases and the J segment 6 bases; nucleotides outside the gene matches: 9. CDR3: CASSPVSGGPDTQYF. In nucleotides, the CDR3 is TGTGCCAGCAGCCCCGTTAGCGGGGGGCCCGATACGCAGTATTTT.

This clone was detected only once. The rearrangement uses TRBV5-6 and TRBJ2-5, with TRBD1 as a possible D gene (6 bases). The CDR3 totals 13 residues. Germline lookup yields CDR1 SGHDT and CDR2 YYEEEE. V was pared by 4 bases and J by 3 bases, with 10 bases between. The CDR3 DNA sequence: TGTGCCAGCAGCCCTTGGACAGAAGAGACCCAGTACTTC. Translating gives CASSPWTEETQYF.

V is TRBV4-2 and J is TRBJ2-7, with no clear D. The germline V gene encodes CDR1 LGHNA and CDR2 YNFKEQ. The CDR3 sequence is 14 residues long. V lost 0 bases, J lost 13 bases, and 19 bases lay in between. CDR3 amino acids: CASSQESRSPRHYF. The CDR3 nucleotides are TGTGCCAGCAGCCAAGAAAGCAGAAGCCCTAGGCATTACTTC.

The chain is built from TRBV23-1 and TRBJ2-7; no clear D. TRBV23-1 is classed as an ORF, of uncertain function. This CDR3 is 14 amino acids long. Trimming left V 8 bases short and J 2 bases short, with 16 bases between. The CDR3 DNA reads as TGCGCCAGCCCCCCAATCTACGTTACCTACGAGCAGTACTTC. Protein: CASPPIYVTYEQYF.

The V call is TRBV4-1, the J call TRBJ2-5, with 8 bases identical to TRBD1. The CDR3 has 15 amino acids. V was clipped by 4 bases and J by 5 bases; unmatched bases: 9. Germline V gives CDR1 MGHRA, CDR2 YSYEKL. CDR3 loop: CASSRRQGAWETQYF. The CDR3 DNA sequence: TGCGCCAGCAGCCGAAGGCAGGGGGCGTGGGAGACCCAGTACTTC.

This chain uses TRBV4-3 with TRBJ2-5; 9 nucleotides line up with TRBD1. Germline loops: CDR1 LGHNA, CDR2 YSLEER. Trimming removed 1 base from V and 5 bases from J; junction bases left unmatched: 5. CDR3 size: 15 residues. In DNA form, the CDR3 reads TGCGCCAGCAGCCAAGGTCACAGGGGGCCGGAGACCCAGTACTTC. Protein sequence: CASSQGHRGPETQYF.

This clone has only a few counts. The V gene is TRBV10-2, the J gene TRBJ1-5; 7 nucleotides agree with TRBD1. The CDR3 consists of 16 residues. The germline gives CDR1 WSHSY, CDR2 SAAADI. With V trimmed by 0 bases and J by 3 bases, 5 bases remained unmatched. This CDR3 reads CASSESWTGVNQPQHF. The DNA for the CDR3 is TGCGCCAGCAGTGAGTCGTGGACAGGAGTCAATCAGCCCCAGCATTTT.

The rearrangement uses TRBV27 and TRBJ1-1; 7 bases line up with TRBD1. The CDR3 is 14 amino acids. The germline gives CDR1 MNHEY, CDR2 SMNVEV (reference sequence). With 3 bases clipped from V and 4 bases from J, the junction kept 5 bases outside the gene matches. The CDR3 bases are TGTGCCAGCAGTTTGGGACAGACATCCACTGAAGCTTTCTTT. Amino acid sequence: CASSLGQTSTEAFF.

J is TRBJ1-1 and V is TRBV19, with D perhaps matching TRBD1 (6 bases). The CDR3 is 14 amino acids. Germline V lookup: CDR1 LNHDA, CDR2 SQIVND (reference sequence). The V and J ends lost 3 bases and 5 bases respectively, with 13 bases between them. Here the CDR3 DNA reads TGTGCCAGTAGTATCGGCAGGGGAATAACTGAAGCTTTCTTT. Encoded protein: CASSIGRGITEAFF.

The V gene is TRBV7-6, the J gene TRBJ1-2; weak D call: TRBD1 (6 bases). Trimming cost V 5 bases and J 7 bases, with 14 bases left between them. The germline V gene encodes CDR1 SGHVS and CDR2 FNYEAQ. The CDR3 length is 13 residues. The CDR3, as DNA: TGTGCCAGCAGCCCGCGGGGGGCCGGTGGCTACACCTTC. The encoded protein is CASSPRGAGGYTF.

V gene TRBV6-5 combines with J gene TRBJ1-2; perhaps TRBD1 as D (6 bases). The germline V and J ends were trimmed by 0 bases and 2 bases, with 10 bases remaining between them. Germline V lookup: CDR1 MNHEY, CDR2 SVGAGI. The CDR3 consists of 15 residues. The CDR3, as DNA: TGTGCCAGCAGTTACTCGCGGACAGCGAACTATGGCTACACCTTC. Amino acid sequence: CASSYSRTANYGYTF.

The chain has TRBV7-9 and TRBJ1-2; TRBD1 aligns across 9 bases. The CDR3 totals 15 residues. Trimming removed 5 bases from V and 1 base from J; junction bases left unmatched: 5. Germline V gene lookup returns CDR1 SEHNR and CDR2 FQNEAQ (reference sequence). CDR3 amino acids: CASSSPGQGNYGYTF. The CDR3 DNA sequence: TGTGCCAGCAGCAGCCCGGGACAGGGTAACTATGGCTACACCTTC.

This clone was detected once. This rearrangement joins TRBV30 to TRBJ1-5; D is unclear. The V gene lost 1 base and the J gene lost 0 bases, with 10 bases spanning the gap. The germline V gene encodes CDR1 GTSNPN and CDR2 SVGIG (reference sequence). The CDR3 spans 15 residues. The CDR3 DNA follows: TGTGCCTGGAGTGGGAGTTTCTATAGCAATCAGCCCCAGCATTTT. Its protein product is CAWSGSFYSNQPQHF.

This sequence joins TRBV4-3 and TRBJ2-4; 12 nucleotides agree with TRBD2. The V segment lost 0 bases and the J segment 6 bases; nucleotides outside the gene matches: 6. Germline CDR1 is LGHNA and CDR2 is YSLEER. CDR3 length equals 17 residues. CDR3 sequence (DNA): TGCGCCAGCAGCCAAGAGCACTCTAGCGGGGGGGGAAACATTCAGTACTTC. It is translated as CASSQEHSSGGGNIQYF.

The chain uses TRBV27 and TRBJ1-4; D unclear. V shed 5 bases and J shed 3 bases, with 7 bases lying between them. CDR1 MNHEY and CDR2 SMNVEV come from the germline V gene (reference sequence). The CDR3 is 13 residues long. CDR3 protein: CASSQVPNEKLFF. In nucleotides, the CDR3 is TGTGCCAGCAGTCAGGTTCCTAATGAAAAACTGTTTTTT.

The rearrangement uses TRBV18 and TRBJ2-7, with 9 bases identical to TRBD1. The CDR3 runs to 16 residues. Germline V gene data show CDR1 as KGHSH and CDR2 as LQKENI. J lost 2 bases, V lost 3 bases, and 8 bases had no gene match. The CDR3 protein is CASSPTGGYIPYEQYF. In nucleotides, the CDR3 is TGTGCCAGCTCACCGACAGGGGGGTATATTCCCTACGAGCAGTACTTC.

The rearrangement links TRBV27 to TRBJ1-2; perhaps TRBD1 as D (5 bases). Germline V gene data show CDR1 as MNHEY and CDR2 as SMNVEV (reference sequence). This CDR3 is 12 amino acids long. V dropped 6 bases and J dropped 5 bases, with 10 bases sitting between them. Here the CDR3 DNA reads TGTGCCAGCAGGCAGGGTCCTTATGGCTACACCTTC. Encoded protein: CASRQGPYGYTF.

This clone was seen a handful of times. CDR3 protein: CASSIGGLTRSYNEQFF. CDR3 in DNA: TGTGCCAGTAGTATAGGGGGACTAACCCGGTCCTACAATGAGCAGTTCTTC. This chain uses TRBV19 with TRBJ2-1; 7 nucleotides line up with TRBD2. Trimming at V came to 1 base and at J to 1 base, leaving 7 bases not matched to a gene. Germline CDR1 and CDR2: LNHDA and SQIVND (reference sequence). CDR3 length equals 17 residues.

The chain has TRBV7-9 and TRBJ1-1; D is uncertain. Deletions cut 2 bases from V and 1 base from J, with 5 bases between. Germline lookup yields CDR1 SEHNR and CDR2 FQNEAQ (reference sequence). The CDR3 contains 13 residues. CDR3 sequence reads: CASSLNTNTEAFF. The CDR3 DNA is TGTGCCAGCAGCTTAAACACGAACACTGAAGCTTTCTTT.

This clone was found many times. The V and J genes are TRBV9 and TRBJ1-2; 11 bases are shared with TRBD1. CDR3 length: 16 amino acids. Losses at the gene ends were 0 bases for V and 5 bases for J; bases not matched to a gene: 6. The germline gives CDR1 SGDLS, CDR2 YYNGEE. The CDR3 spells CASSVAGTGGAYGYTF. In DNA form, the CDR3 reads TGTGCCAGCAGCGTAGCTGGGACAGGGGGTGCTTATGGCTACACCTTC.

The rearrangement uses TRBV7-9 and TRBJ2-1, with TRBD2 identical over 10 bases. This CDR3 contains 16 residues. Losses at the gene ends were 5 bases for V and 5 bases for J; bases not matched to a gene: 9. The V gene's germline CDR1 is SEHNR and CDR2 FQNEAQ (reference sequence). CDR3 coding DNA: TGTGCCAGCAGCGTTCGGGGTCTAGCGGGGGACAATGAGCAGTTCTTC. Translation: CASSVRGLAGDNEQFF.